What follows are 23 T cell receptor beta chains derived from one specimen sequenced in a study of radiotherapy plus CTLA-4 blockade in lung cancer. TCRdb keeps only in-frame clones here, not all; method: immunoSEQ multiplex PCR. The table lists 45,000 or so clones, about 88% of them singletons. Specimen: peripheral blood, collected from a patient treated with radiotherapy plus ipilimumab. These receptor sequences come from a human donor with non-small cell lung cancer whose response to radiotherapy plus ipilimumab could not be evaluated.

This chain joins TRBV9 and TRBJ2-5; 11 nucleotides line up with TRBD1. Germline-derived CDR1 and CDR2 are SGDLS and YYNGEE. The CDR3 is made up of 15 amino acids. With V trimmed by 0 bases and J by 4 bases, 2 bases remained unmatched. The CDR3, as DNA: TGTGCCAGCAGCGTAGCGGGGACAGGGGGAGAGACCCAGTACTTC. Its protein product is CASSVAGTGGETQYF.

The rearrangement joins TRBV7-2 to TRBJ2-5, with TRBD2 matching over 14 bases. The V segment lost 4 bases and the J segment 1 base; nucleotides outside the gene matches: 5. Germline CDR1 SGHTA, CDR2 FQGNSA. This CDR3 contains 17 residues. CDR3 sequence reads: CASSSTTSGRAQETQYF. Here the CDR3 DNA reads TGTGCCAGCAGCTCCACGACTAGCGGGAGGGCCCAAGAGACCCAGTACTTC.

The rearrangement joins TRBV28 to TRBJ1-1, with 7 bases identical to TRBD1. The CDR3 is made up of 15 amino acids. Trimming cost V 5 bases and J 3 bases; bases outside gene matches: 9. Germline CDR1 is MDHEN and CDR2 is SYDVKM. The CDR3 is CASSRSGGRYTEAFF. Here the CDR3 DNA reads TGTGCCAGCAGTCGCTCAGGGGGACGGTACACTGAAGCTTTCTTT.

The chain recombines TRBV10-2 with TRBJ2-7; D call uncertain. The CDR3 runs to 13 residues. Per the germline V gene, CDR1 is WSHSY and CDR2 is SAAADI. Trimming took 0 bases from V and 0 from J, leaving 3 bases between them. Here the CDR3 reads CASSESLSYEQYF. CDR3 sequence (DNA): TGCGCCAGCAGTGAGTCCCTCTCCTACGAGCAGTACTTC.

The chain couples TRBV27 to TRBJ1-5, with a weak D call TRBD1 (5 bases). The CDR3 runs 13 residues. The V and J ends lost 3 bases and 5 bases respectively, with 8 bases between them. The germline V gene has CDR1 MNHEY and CDR2 SMNVEV (reference sequence). CDR3 sequence (DNA): TGTGCCAGCAGTTTCCAGGGTCATCAGCCCCAGCATTTT. Its protein is CASSFQGHQPQHF.

The CDR3 region has the DNA TGCGCCAGCAGCTGGACTAGCGGGAGCTACGGATACGAGCAGTACTTC. It translates to CASSWTSGSYGYEQYF. The genes are TRBV5-1 and TRBJ2-7; 13 nucleotides match TRBD2. The V and J ends lost 3 bases and 4 bases, in that order; junction bases with no gene match: 7. The CDR3 has 16 residues. Germline V CDR1 and CDR2: SGHRS, YFSETQ.

This clone was observed once. The chain combines TRBV6-1 with TRBJ2-5; 9 nucleotides align to TRBD1. This CDR3 has 15 residues. The trim removed 3 bases at V and 5 bases at J, leaving 7 bases unmatched. Germline CDR1 reads MNHNS; CDR2 reads SASEGT. The CDR3 sequence: CASSDGTGWQETQYF. The CDR3 DNA sequence: TGTGCCAGCAGTGATGGGACAGGGTGGCAGGAGACCCAGTACTTC.

This clone has only a few counts. V usage is TRBV5-1 and J usage is TRBJ1-4, with a tentative D call TRBD1 (6 bases). Trimming stripped 4 bases from V and 0 bases from J, with 25 bases between. The CDR3 totals 20 residues. The germline gives CDR1 SGHRS, CDR2 YFSETQ. The CDR3 DNA reads as TGCGCCAGCAGCCCTCCCAAGACAGGCCACACGATCGCAACTAATGAAAAACTGTTTTTT. Protein product: CASSPPKTGHTIATNEKLFF.

This clone was seen a single time. The chain combines TRBV7-9 with TRBJ1-1; TRBD1 matches 9 bases. The V gene end was trimmed by 3 bases and the J gene end by 2 bases; junction bases not matched to a gene: 7. Germline V gives CDR1 SEHNR, CDR2 FQNEAQ (reference sequence). This CDR3 has 16 amino acids. CDR3: CASSFWGTGTNTEAFF. The CDR3 nucleotides read TGTGCCAGCAGCTTCTGGGGGACAGGGACTAACACTGAAGCTTTCTTT. Full variable domain (rest looked up from reference TRBV7-9 and TRBJ1-1): DTGVSQNPRHKITKRGQNVTFRCDPISEHNRLYWYRQTLGQGPEFLTYFQNEAQLEKSRLLSDRFSAERPKGSFSTLEIQRTEQGDSAMYLCASSFWGTGTNTEAFFGQGTRLTVV.

The V gene is TRBV7-9, the J gene TRBJ2-5; D uncertain. This CDR3 is 14 amino acids long. CDR1 and CDR2 (germline): SEHNR, FQNEAQ (reference sequence). V dropped 3 bases and J dropped 5 bases, with 13 bases sitting between them. The CDR3 DNA reads TGTGCCAGCAGCTTCCTCGGCTGGGCTGAGACCCAGTACTTC. This encodes CASSFLGWAETQYF.

This chain connects TRBV28 to TRBJ1-2; 9 bases align to TRBD1. The CDR3 is 15 residues long. After removal of 1 base from V and 8 bases from J, the junction contained 8 bases not matched to a gene. The germline V gene has CDR1 MDHEN and CDR2 SYDVKM. Written as DNA, the CDR3 is TGTGCCAGCAGTTTATCCCCCGGGACAGGGAGCGGCTACACCTTC. This gives the protein CASSLSPGTGSGYTF.

The chain combines TRBV2 with TRBJ2-3, with D perhaps matching TRBD2 (5 bases). The CDR3 has 15 residues. The V end lost 5 bases, the J end lost 4 bases, and 16 bases lay between the germline ends. Germline loops: CDR1 SNHLY, CDR2 FYNNEI. CDR3 nucleotide sequence: TGTGCCAGCAGTCTTGGGCGATCCGGGGCAGATACGCAGTATTTT. Translating gives CASSLGRSGADTQYF.

In this sample, this clone turned up a few times. The rearrangement links TRBV4-3 to TRBJ2-2, with 9 nucleotides matching TRBD1. This CDR3 has 18 residues. V was pared by 4 bases and J by 5 bases, with 14 bases of the junction left unmatched. Germline loops: CDR1 LGHNA, CDR2 YSLEER. This CDR3 reads CASSRVIPGTGNTGELFF. In DNA form, the CDR3 reads TGCGCCAGCAGCCGAGTTATCCCTGGGACAGGGAATACCGGGGAGCTGTTTTTT.

The chain is built from TRBV9 and TRBJ2-3; 7 positions agree with TRBD2. Looked up from germline, CDR1 is SGDLS and CDR2 is YYNGEE. This CDR3 region has 14 residues. The trim removed 3 bases at V and 2 bases at J, leaving 3 bases unmatched. The CDR3 sequence is CASSEAGHTDTQYF. The CDR3 DNA is TGTGCCAGCAGCGAAGCGGGGCACACAGATACGCAGTATTTT.

This chain joins TRBV4-2 and TRBJ2-5; D might be TRBD2 (5 bases). Trimming cost V 0 bases and J 7 bases, with 15 bases left between them. CDR1 LGHNA and CDR2 YNFKEQ come from the germline V gene. The CDR3 is made up of 15 amino acids. In nucleotides, the CDR3 is TGTGCCAGCAGCCAAGATATGTACGCGGGCGGGACCCAGTACTTC. It yields the protein CASSQDMYAGGTQYF.

This sequence joins TRBV10-3 and TRBJ1-3; the D is unclear. From germline, CDR1 is ENHRY and CDR2 SYGVKD. This CDR3 has 14 residues. V lost 0 bases and J lost 3, with 6 bases in between. The CDR3 protein is CAISESTYGNTIYF. The CDR3 DNA follows: TGTGCCATCAGTGAGTCGACATATGGAAACACCATATATTTT.

As regards this clone: Other DNA sequences from this sample encode an identical CDR3 as well. The V gene is TRBV5-3, the J gene TRBJ1-1; D uncertain. TRBV5-3 is an open reading frame, and its role is uncertain. V lost 6 bases, J lost 1 base, and 16 bases lay in between. This CDR3 has 15 residues. This CDR3 is CARKRGGEQNTEAFF. DNA of the CDR3: TGTGCCAGAAAGCGAGGAGGTGAGCAGAACACTGAAGCTTTCTTT.

The chain employs TRBV4-3 and TRBJ2-1; tentatively, D is TRBD2 (5 bases). CDR3 length equals 14 residues. Germline V CDR1 and CDR2: LGHNA, YSLEER. V dropped 3 bases and J dropped 2 bases, with 8 bases sitting between them. CDR3 nucleotides: TGCGCCAGCAGCCAGGAGGAAGCCTACAATGAGCAGTTCTTC. As protein: CASSQEEAYNEQFF.

This chain joins TRBV10-3 and TRBJ2-3; TRBD2 agrees at 7 bases. Germline V gene sequence: CDR1 ENHRY, CDR2 SYGVKD. This CDR3 has 15 residues. The J segment lost 1 base and the V segment lost 7 bases, leaving 8 bases of the junction unmatched. Here the CDR3 reads CAIKDGEGGTDTQYF. CDR3 nucleotides: TGTGCCATCAAAGACGGGGAGGGTGGCACAGATACGCAGTATTTT.

The V gene is TRBV4-1, the J gene TRBJ2-1; 9 bases fit TRBD2. Germline V CDR1 and CDR2: MGHRA, YSYEKL. This CDR3 comprises 19 residues. V shed 0 bases, J shed 8 bases, and the junction held 17 bases outside the gene matches. CDR3 in DNA: TGCGCCAGCAGCCAAGATACCGCTCCTCGGGCGGGGGGGCGCGATGAGCAGTTCTTC. Encoded protein: CASSQDTAPRAGGRDEQFF.

V is TRBV29-1 and J is TRBJ2-3; D is possibly TRBD2 (7 bases). Germline-derived CDR1 and CDR2 are SQVTM and ANQGSEA. V gave up 5 bases and J gave up 5 bases, with 11 bases separating them. The CDR3 sequence is 12 residues long. CDR3 bases: TGCAGCGTTTCGGGGGGCGTAGATACGCAGTATTTT. Translation: CSVSGGVDTQYF.

The CDR3 DNA sequence: TGTGCCAGTAGTACCCAGGGAGATACGCAGTATTTT. Protein: CASSTQGDTQYF. This chain links TRBV19 with TRBJ2-3; possible D gene TRBD1, 5 bases. Germline-derived CDR1 and CDR2 are LNHDA and SQIVND (reference sequence). V lost 4 bases and J 5 bases, leaving 7 bases between the germline ends. The CDR3 is 12 amino acids. Looking up the rest from reference TRBV19 and TRBJ2-3 gives the full variable domain: DGGITQSPKYLFRKEGQNVTLSCEQNLNHDAMYWYRQDPGQGLRLIYYSQIVNDFQKGDIAEGYSVSREKKESFPLTVTSAQKNPTAFYLCASSTQGDTQYFGPGTRLTVL.

The chain joins TRBV6-5 to TRBJ1-5; no clear D. V lost 6 bases to trimming and J lost 5 bases, with 17 bases between them. CDR1 and CDR2 (germline): MNHEY, SVGAGI. The CDR3 length is 15 residues. The CDR3 sequence is CASRGREPRDQPQHF. The CDR3 DNA sequence: TGTGCCAGCAGGGGGAGGGAACCGAGGGATCAGCCCCAGCATTTT.